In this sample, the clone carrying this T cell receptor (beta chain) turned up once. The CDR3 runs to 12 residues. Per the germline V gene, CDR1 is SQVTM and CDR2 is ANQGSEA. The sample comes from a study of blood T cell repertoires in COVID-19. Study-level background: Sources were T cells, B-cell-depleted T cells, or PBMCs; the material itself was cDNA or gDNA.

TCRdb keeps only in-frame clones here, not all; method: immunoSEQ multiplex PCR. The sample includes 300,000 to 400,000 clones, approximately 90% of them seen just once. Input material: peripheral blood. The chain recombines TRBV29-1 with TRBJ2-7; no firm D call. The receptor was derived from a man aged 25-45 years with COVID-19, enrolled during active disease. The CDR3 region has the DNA TGCAGGTACTGTCGCCTCTCCTACGAGCAGTACTTC. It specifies CRYCRLSYEQYF.